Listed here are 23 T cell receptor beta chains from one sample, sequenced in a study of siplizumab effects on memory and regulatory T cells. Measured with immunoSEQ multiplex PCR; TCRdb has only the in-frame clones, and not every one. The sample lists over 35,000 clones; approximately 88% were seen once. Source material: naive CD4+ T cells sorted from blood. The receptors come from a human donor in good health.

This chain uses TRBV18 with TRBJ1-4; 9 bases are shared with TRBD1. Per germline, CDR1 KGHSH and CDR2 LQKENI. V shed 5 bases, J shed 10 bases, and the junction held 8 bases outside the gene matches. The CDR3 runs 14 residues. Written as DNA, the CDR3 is TGTGCCAGCTCAGCCGGGACAGGGTCTGGAAAACTGTTTTTT. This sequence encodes CASSAGTGSGKLFF.

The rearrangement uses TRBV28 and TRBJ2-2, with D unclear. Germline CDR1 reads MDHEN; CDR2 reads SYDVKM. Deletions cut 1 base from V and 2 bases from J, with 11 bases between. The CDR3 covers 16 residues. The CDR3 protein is CASSLYPAENTGELFF. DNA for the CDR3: TGTGCCAGCAGTTTATACCCGGCCGAAAACACCGGGGAGCTGTTTTTT. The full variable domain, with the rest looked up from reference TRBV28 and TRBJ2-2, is DVKVTQSSRYLVKRTGEKVFLECVQDMDHENMFWYRQDPGLGLRLIYFSYDVKMKEKGDIPEGYSVSREKKERFSLILESASTNQTSMYLCASSLYPAENTGELFFGEGSRLTVL.

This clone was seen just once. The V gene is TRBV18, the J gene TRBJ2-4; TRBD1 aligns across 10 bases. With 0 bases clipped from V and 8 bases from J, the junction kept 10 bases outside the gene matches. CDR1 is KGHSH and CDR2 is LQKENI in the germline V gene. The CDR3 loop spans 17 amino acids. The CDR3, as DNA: TGTGCCAGCTCACCACCGATGGGACAGGGGCTTTCGGACATTCAGTACTTC. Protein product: CASSPPMGQGLSDIQYF.

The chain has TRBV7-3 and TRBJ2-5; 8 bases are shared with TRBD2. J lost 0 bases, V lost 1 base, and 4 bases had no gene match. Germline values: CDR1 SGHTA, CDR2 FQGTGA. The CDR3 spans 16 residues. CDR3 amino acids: CASSLRAAGDQETQYF. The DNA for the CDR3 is TGTGCCAGCAGCTTAAGAGCAGCGGGAGACCAAGAGACCCAGTACTTC.

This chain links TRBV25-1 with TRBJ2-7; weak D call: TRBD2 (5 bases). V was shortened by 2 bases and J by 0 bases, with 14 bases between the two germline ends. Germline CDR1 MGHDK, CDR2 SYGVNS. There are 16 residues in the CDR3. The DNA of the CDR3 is TGTGCCAGCAGTGAACTGAGCGGCGCGCTCTCCTACGAGCAGTACTTC. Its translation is CASSELSGALSYEQYF.

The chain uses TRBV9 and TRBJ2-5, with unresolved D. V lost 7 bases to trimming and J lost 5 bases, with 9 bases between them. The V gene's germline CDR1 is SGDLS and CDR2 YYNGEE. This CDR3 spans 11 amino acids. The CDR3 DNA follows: TGTGCCAGCGGGTGGGATGAGACCCAGTACTTC. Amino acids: CASGWDETQYF.

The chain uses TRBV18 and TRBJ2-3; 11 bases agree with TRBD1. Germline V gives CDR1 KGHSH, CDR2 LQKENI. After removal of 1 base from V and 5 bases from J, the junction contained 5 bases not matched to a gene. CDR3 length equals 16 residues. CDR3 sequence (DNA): TGTGCCAGCTCACCACGACGGGACAGGGGGATAGATACGCAGTATTTT. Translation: CASSPRRDRGIDTQYF.

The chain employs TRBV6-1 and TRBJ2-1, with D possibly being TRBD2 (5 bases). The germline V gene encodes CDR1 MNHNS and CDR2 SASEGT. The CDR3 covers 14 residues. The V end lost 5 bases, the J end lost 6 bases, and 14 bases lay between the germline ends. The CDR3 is CASSHLERSNEQFF. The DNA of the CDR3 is TGTGCCAGCAGTCACCTAGAGCGGAGCAATGAGCAGTTCTTC.

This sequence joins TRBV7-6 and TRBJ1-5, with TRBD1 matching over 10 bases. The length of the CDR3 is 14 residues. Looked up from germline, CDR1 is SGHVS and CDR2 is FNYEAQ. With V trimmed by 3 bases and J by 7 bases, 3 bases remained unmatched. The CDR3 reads CASSLGTGDQPQHF. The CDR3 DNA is TGTGCCAGCAGCTTGGGGACAGGGGACCAGCCCCAGCATTTT. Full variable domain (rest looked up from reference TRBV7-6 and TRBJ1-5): GAGVSQSPRYKVTKRGQDVALRCDPISGHVSLYWYRQALGQGPEFLTYFNYEAQQDKSGLPNDRFSAERPEGSISTLTIQRTEQRDSAMYRCASSLGTGDQPQHFGDGTRLSIL.

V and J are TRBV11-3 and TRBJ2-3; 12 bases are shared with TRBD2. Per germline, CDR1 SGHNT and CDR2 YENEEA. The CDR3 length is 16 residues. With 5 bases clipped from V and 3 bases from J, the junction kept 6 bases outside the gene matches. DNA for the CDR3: TGTGCCAGCAGCACCCGGACTAGCGGGGTGACAGATACGCAGTATTTT. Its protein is CASSTRTSGVTDTQYF.

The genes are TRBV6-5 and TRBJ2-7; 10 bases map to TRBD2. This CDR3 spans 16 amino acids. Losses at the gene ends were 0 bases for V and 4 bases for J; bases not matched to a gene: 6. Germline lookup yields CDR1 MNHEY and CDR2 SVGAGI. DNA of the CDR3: TGTGCCAGCAGTTACTCGGCTAGCGGGGGTGCTTACGAGCAGTACTTC. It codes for CASSYSASGGAYEQYF.

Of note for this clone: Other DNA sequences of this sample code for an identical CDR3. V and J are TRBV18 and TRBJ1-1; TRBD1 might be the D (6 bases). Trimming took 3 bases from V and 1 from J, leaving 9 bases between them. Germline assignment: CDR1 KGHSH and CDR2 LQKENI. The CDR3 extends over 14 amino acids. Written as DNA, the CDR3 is TGTGCCAGCTCACCTTTAGGGGGGAACACTGAAGCTTTCTTT. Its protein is CASSPLGGNTEAFF.

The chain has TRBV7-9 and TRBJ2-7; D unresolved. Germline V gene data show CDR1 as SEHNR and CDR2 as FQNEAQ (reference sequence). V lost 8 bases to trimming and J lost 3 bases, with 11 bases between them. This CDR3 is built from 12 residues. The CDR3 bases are TGTGCCAGCGGGATATCCGACTACGAGCAGTACTTC. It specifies CASGISDYEQYF.

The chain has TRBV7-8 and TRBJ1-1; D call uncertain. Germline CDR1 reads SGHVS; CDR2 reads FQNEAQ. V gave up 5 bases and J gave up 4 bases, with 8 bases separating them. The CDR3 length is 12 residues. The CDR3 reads CASSARGTEAFF. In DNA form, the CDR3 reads TGTGCCAGCAGCGCGCGGGGCACTGAAGCTTTCTTT.

The CDR3 bases are TGTGCCAGTAGTATCCCTCGTCGGCGGGTGGGCTACAATGAGCAGTTCTTC. Its protein is CASSIPRRRVGYNEQFF. This chain connects TRBV19 to TRBJ2-1; D is perhaps TRBD2 (5 bases). The CDR3 runs 17 residues. Trimming removed 3 bases from V and 3 bases from J, with 18 bases in between. CDR1 and CDR2 (germline): LNHDA, SQIVND (reference sequence).

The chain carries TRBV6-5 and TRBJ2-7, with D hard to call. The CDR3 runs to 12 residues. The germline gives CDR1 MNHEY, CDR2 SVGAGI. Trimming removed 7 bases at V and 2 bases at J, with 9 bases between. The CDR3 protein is CASTSKAYEQYF. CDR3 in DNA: TGTGCCAGCACATCTAAGGCCTACGAGCAGTACTTC.

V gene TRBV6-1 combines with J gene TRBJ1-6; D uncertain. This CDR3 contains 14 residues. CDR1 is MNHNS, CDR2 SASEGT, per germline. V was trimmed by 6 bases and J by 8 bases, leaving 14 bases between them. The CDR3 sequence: CASSDDPGDSPLHF. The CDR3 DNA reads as TGTGCCAGCAGCGACGATCCGGGTGATTCACCCCTCCACTTT.

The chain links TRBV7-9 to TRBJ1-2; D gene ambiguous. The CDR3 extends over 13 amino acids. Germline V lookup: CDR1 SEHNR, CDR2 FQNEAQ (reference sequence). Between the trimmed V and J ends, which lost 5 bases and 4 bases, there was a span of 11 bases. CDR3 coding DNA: TGTGCCAGCAGCCCCGCCTTCTCCTATGGCTACACCTTC. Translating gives CASSPAFSYGYTF.

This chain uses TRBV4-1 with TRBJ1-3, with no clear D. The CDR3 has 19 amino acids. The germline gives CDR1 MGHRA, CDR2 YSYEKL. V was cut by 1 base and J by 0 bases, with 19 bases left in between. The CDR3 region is CASSQGVAGILTSGNTIYF. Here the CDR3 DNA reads TGCGCCAGCAGCCAAGGCGTGGCCGGAATTCTAACCTCTGGAAACACCATATATTTT.

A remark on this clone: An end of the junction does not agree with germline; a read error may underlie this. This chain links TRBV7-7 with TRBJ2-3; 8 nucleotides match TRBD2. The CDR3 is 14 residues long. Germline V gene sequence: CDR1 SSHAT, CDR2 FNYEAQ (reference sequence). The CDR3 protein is CASSFGLAPDTQYF. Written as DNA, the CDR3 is TGTGCTAGCAGCTTCGGACTAGCCCCAGATACGCAGTATTTT.

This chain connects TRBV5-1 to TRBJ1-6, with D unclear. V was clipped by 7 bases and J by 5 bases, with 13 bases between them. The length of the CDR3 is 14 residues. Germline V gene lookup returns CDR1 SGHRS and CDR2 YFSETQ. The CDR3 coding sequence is TGCGCCAGCGGCCAAACAGATAATAATTCACCCCTCCACTTT. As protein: CASGQTDNNSPLHF.

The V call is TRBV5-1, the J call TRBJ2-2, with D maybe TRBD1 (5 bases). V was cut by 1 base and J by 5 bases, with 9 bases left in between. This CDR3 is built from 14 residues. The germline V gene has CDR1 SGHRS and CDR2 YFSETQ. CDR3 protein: CASSLQGRTGELFF. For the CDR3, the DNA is TGCGCCAGCAGCTTGCAGGGTCGAACCGGGGAGCTGTTTTTT.

CDR3 nucleotide sequence: TGTGCCAGTAGTATGTCTATTTACAAGGAAACTGAAGCTTTCTTT. This codes for CASSMSIYKETEAFF. The chain employs TRBV19 and TRBJ1-1; D not resolved. CDR1 is LNHDA, CDR2 SQIVND, per germline (reference sequence). The CDR3 is made up of 15 amino acids. V lost 3 bases, J lost 5 bases, and 16 bases lay in between.